The 2 T cell receptor beta chains below come from one sample, sequenced in a study of cytomegalovirus exposure and HLA in healthy donors. The PCR made use of 60 Vbeta and 13 Jbeta primers. Here immunoSEQ multiplex PCR was the method, and the copy in TCRdb shows in-frame clones only, minus some. This sample yields around 210,000 clones, of which 79% are seen a single time; roughly 0.4% belongs to the top ten. Sequencing input: PBMCs. These receptors came from a male donor in good health and CMV-seropositive.

This clone was observed a single time. The V call is TRBV7-6, the J call TRBJ2-7, with TRBD1 matching over 7 bases. V lost 1 base and J lost 3; bases outside the gene matches: 6. The CDR3 length is 15 residues. Germline CDR1 and CDR2: SGHVS and FNYEAQ. The CDR3 sequence is CASSLDTDRVYEQYF. The DNA of the CDR3 is TGTGCCAGCAGCTTAGATACCGACAGGGTCTACGAGCAGTACTTC.

This clone has a handful of counts. This chain joins TRBV7-6 and TRBJ1-2, with TRBD1 matching over 8 bases. V shed 4 bases, J shed 4 bases, and the junction held 2 bases outside the gene matches. In germline, CDR1 is SGHVS, CDR2 FNYEAQ. CDR3 length: 13 residues. In DNA form, the CDR3 reads TGTGCCAGCAGCTCAGACAGGGGCTATGGCTACACCTTC. Protein sequence: CASSSDRGYGYTF.